The 6 T cell receptor beta chains reported below all come from one sample, sequenced in a study of shared T cell receptors in the human thymus. The repertoire was sequenced with immunoSEQ multiplex PCR; TCRdb's copy has only in-frame clones and lacks some. The profile shows approximately 490,000 clones, around 78% of them singletons. This sample was shared with a second study, whose subject was human thymus T cells.

Sequenced sample: thymocytes. The receptors were gathered from a boy under two years old with a congenital heart defect.

The V call is TRBV27, the J call TRBJ2-3; 10 nucleotides agree with TRBD2. There are 19 residues in the CDR3. The germline V gene has CDR1 MNHEY and CDR2 SMNVEV (reference sequence). V shed 10 bases, J shed 6 bases, and the junction held 25 bases outside the gene matches. CDR3 bases: TGTGCCACAACGGCCCCCACTATTAGCGGGAGGATAGGGCACGATACGCAGTATTTT. It translates to CATTAPTISGRIGHDTQYF.

This chain links TRBV6-5 with TRBJ2-7; TRBD2 is a possible D gene (6 bases). Trimming pared 6 bases from V and 7 bases from J, leaving 10 bases between. Germline values: CDR1 MNHEY, CDR2 SVGAGI. The CDR3 is 11 amino acids. This CDR3 is CASRDGGEQYF. CDR3 in DNA: TGTGCCAGCAGGGACGGAGGGGAGCAGTACTTC.

The CDR3 DNA reads TGCGCCAGCAGCTTGGTGGCTAGCGGGGACTACGAGCAGTACTTC. This gives the protein CASSLVASGDYEQYF. This chain links TRBV5-1 with TRBJ2-7; 9 bases agree with TRBD2. The CDR3 is 15 amino acids. In germline, CDR1 is SGHRS, CDR2 YFSETQ. After removal of 0 bases from V and 3 bases from J, the junction contained 4 bases not matched to a gene.

This clone was counted only a few times. The chain joins TRBV11-1 to TRBJ2-3, with 11 bases identical to TRBD2. V was pared by 4 bases and J by 1 base, with 4 bases of the junction left unmatched. The CDR3 contains 16 residues. The V gene's germline CDR1 is SGHAT and CDR2 FQDESV (reference sequence). The CDR3: CASSYTSGRGTDTQYF. CDR3 DNA: TGTGCCAGCAGCTATACTAGCGGGAGAGGCACAGATACGCAGTATTTT.

The V call is TRBV7-6, the J call TRBJ1-5; D may be TRBD1 (5 bases). Trimming removed 5 bases at V and 0 bases at J, with 14 bases between. The germline CDR1 and CDR2 sequences are SGHVS and FNYEAQ. The CDR3 is made up of 16 amino acids. CDR3 nucleotides: TGTGCCAGCAGCCCTTGGGGGGACGATAGCAATCAGCCCCAGCATTTT. Protein product: CASSPWGDDSNQPQHF.

This clone was picked up one time. The J gene is TRBJ2-7, the V gene TRBV6-5; no clear D. The length of the CDR3 is 14 residues. V gave up 0 bases and J gave up 6 bases, with 12 bases separating them. Per germline, CDR1 MNHEY and CDR2 SVGAGI. This CDR3 reads CASSYSGGYGEQYF. The CDR3 coding sequence is TGTGCCAGCAGTTACTCAGGCGGTTATGGCGAGCAGTACTTC.